This TCR beta chain originates from a study of shared clonotypes between healthy human individuals. The CDR3 has 14 amino acids. Trimming stripped 6 bases from V and 0 bases from J, with 12 bases between. CDR1 KGHSH and CDR2 LQKENI come from the germline V gene. Concerning this clone itself: Its antigen remains unidentified. This CDR3 is also generated by other DNA sequences in the sample.

TCRdb's copy holds only in-frame clones and misses some; the assay was immunoSEQ multiplex PCR. The repertoire includes about 1 million clones, about 76% of them detected once, and less than 1.5% sits in the top ten. Study-level points and caveats: Sharing across four donors was highest in naive CD4 (around 5%) and lowest in memory CD8 (0.4%).

The receptor's source is a man younger than 35 in good health. Sequences were obtained from memory CD4+ T cells sorted from blood. The sample's subset: CD45RA-negative fraction. The genes are TRBV18 and TRBJ2-7, with D unclear. The CDR3 DNA reads TGTGCCAGCTCGCGAGAAACGAGCTCCTACGAGCAGTACTTC. It codes for CASSRETSSYEQYF.